The clone carrying this TCR beta chain appeared a few times. The antigen is unknown. The source of the sample is a study of T-cell memory formation after mild COVID-19. Each CDR3 protein is one row after TCRdb ran MiXCR on the 5' RACE reads. The profile shows about 270,000 distinct CDR3 sequences, 16% of them singletons. Study-level findings and limits: Memory from before infection featured some responding clones, which suggests cross-reactive memory joined.

The CDR3 sequence is 17 residues long. Germline V CDR1 and CDR2: MNHEY, SVGAGI. Trimming removed 5 bases from V and 10 bases from J; junction bases left unmatched: 20. Source material: PBMCs or a T cell subset sorted from them (not recorded which). The chain is built from TRBV6-5 and TRBJ1-5; TRBD1 matches 7 bases. This clonotype originated in a man aged 18 to 30 who had mild COVID-19 (a few samples of this study predate the infection). Cell type and time point are not known. Here the CDR3 reads CASSQGGQPYDIKPQHF. The CDR3 DNA reads TGTGCCAGCAGTCAAGGGGGACAGCCTTACGACATCAAACCCCAGCATTTT.